The 17 T cell receptor beta chains in this list originate from one sample, sequenced in a study of blood T cell repertoires in COVID-19. TCRdb's copy holds only in-frame clones and misses some; the assay was immunoSEQ multiplex PCR. The sample has some 96,000 clones; 70% to 90% are singletons. The sequencing sample was made of peripheral blood. These receptors were taken from a human donor in a cohort sampled during active COVID-19.

This clone was detected once. The chain uses TRBV19 and TRBJ2-2, with 8 bases matching TRBD2. Unmatched junction bases numbered 4, after V lost 2 bases and J lost 2 bases. CDR1 is LNHDA, CDR2 SQIVND, per germline (reference sequence). This CDR3 spans 16 amino acids. CDR3 coding DNA: TGTGCCAGTAGTATACGACTAGCGTTAAACACCGGGGAGCTGTTTTTT. Its protein is CASSIRLALNTGELFF.

The V and J genes are TRBV7-9 and TRBJ1-1; tentatively, D is TRBD1 (6 bases). The CDR3 covers 14 residues. Germline loops: CDR1 SEHNR, CDR2 FQNEAQ (reference sequence). V was cut by 2 bases and J by 8 bases, with 15 bases left in between. This chain's CDR3 is CASSLYETGTEAFF. CDR3 nucleotide sequence: TGTGCCAGCAGCTTATATGAAACCGGGACAGAAGCTTTCTTT. Drawing the rest from reference TRBV7-9 and TRBJ1-1, the complete variable domain is DTGVSQNPRHKITKRGQNVTFRCDPISEHNRLYWYRQTLGQGPEFLTYFQNEAQLEKSRLLSDRFSAERPKGSFSTLEIQRTEQGDSAMYLCASSLYETGTEAFFGQGTRLTVV.

This clone has only a few counts. V usage is TRBV10-3 and J usage is TRBJ1-2; D ambiguous. Deletions cut 10 bases from V and 5 bases from J, with 17 bases between. This CDR3 is 13 amino acids long. Germline V CDR1 and CDR2: ENHRY, SYGVKD. CDR3 sequence: CATRFRVGYGYTF. The CDR3, as DNA: TGTGCCACCAGATTTCGGGTTGGTTATGGCTACACCTTC.

V gene TRBV5-4 combines with J gene TRBJ2-5; 9 bases are a match to TRBD2. CDR1 and CDR2 from the germline V gene are SGHNT and YYREEE (reference sequence). V lost 6 bases to trimming and J lost 1 base; unmatched junction nucleotides: 10. CDR3 length: 16 amino acids. The CDR3 region is CASNRGVAGVQETQYF. The DNA for the CDR3 is TGTGCCAGCAACCGGGGGGTAGCGGGAGTCCAAGAGACCCAGTACTTC.

This chain connects TRBV5-1 to TRBJ2-5, with TRBD2 matching 8 bases. Germline CDR1 is SGHRS and CDR2 is YFSETQ. CDR3 length: 17 amino acids. The V gene end was trimmed by 2 bases and the J gene end by 2 bases; junction bases not matched to a gene: 11. CDR3 in DNA: TGCGCCAGCAGCTTTTCGCCGGGGGGGCGTGAGCAAGAGACCCAGTACTTC. Protein: CASSFSPGGREQETQYF.

The chain links TRBV10-3 to TRBJ2-5, with D possibly TRBD2 on 5 matching bases. V lost 11 bases and J 5 bases, leaving 12 bases between the germline ends. The length of the CDR3 is 11 residues. Per the germline V gene, CDR1 is ENHRY and CDR2 is SYGVKD. CDR3 loop: CASGRGETQYF. The CDR3 DNA follows: TGTGCCTCGGGGAGAGGGGAGACCCAGTACTTC.

The J gene is TRBJ2-2, the V gene TRBV6-2 or TRBV6-3; 11 positions agree with TRBD2. J lost 0 bases, V lost 5 bases, and 2 bases had no gene match. CDR1 is MNHEY and CDR2 is SVGEGT in the germline V gene. This CDR3 has 16 residues. The CDR3 DNA reads TGTGCCAGCAGTACTAGCGGGAGAGCGAACACCGGGGAGCTGTTTTTT. Its translation is CASSTSGRANTGELFF.

The chain joins TRBV10-3 to TRBJ1-1, with D possibly matching TRBD1 (6 bases). The CDR3 consists of 15 residues. The germline CDR1 and CDR2 sequences are ENHRY and SYGVKD. Trimming took 6 bases from V and 1 from J, leaving 15 bases between them. CDR3 sequence reads: CAIREETGGNTEAFF. CDR3 DNA: TGTGCCATCAGGGAGGAGACAGGAGGGAACACTGAAGCTTTCTTT.

The chain joins TRBV5-1 to TRBJ1-4; TRBD1 agrees at 7 bases. The CDR3 has 14 residues. Unmatched junction bases numbered 1, after V lost 3 bases and J lost 2 bases. The V gene's germline CDR1 is SGHRS and CDR2 YFSETQ. The CDR3 DNA sequence: TGCGCCAGCAGCTGGGGACAGACTAATGAAAAACTGTTTTTT. It codes for CASSWGQTNEKLFF.

The chain employs TRBV21-1 and TRBJ2-5; whether TRBD1, the table's D call, matches the DNA was not checked. TRBV21-1 is shown as a pseudogene. CDR3 size: 15 residues. The DNA of the CDR3 is TGTGCCAGCAGCGCGTCCGGGACAGGAGGAGAGACCCAGTACTTC. Translation: CASSASGTGGETQYF.

The V call is TRBV4-1, the J call TRBJ2-3, with D unclear. Trimming took 1 base from V and 0 from J, leaving 8 bases between them. The CDR3 loop spans 15 amino acids. Per the germline V gene, CDR1 is MGHRA and CDR2 is YSYEKL. CDR3 sequence: CASSQGYTSTDTQYF. CDR3 in DNA: TGCGCCAGCAGCCAAGGGTATACTAGCACAGATACGCAGTATTTT.

In its sample, this clone was seen a few times. V is TRBV2 and J is TRBJ2-3; 9 positions match TRBD1. The CDR3 is 16 residues long. In germline, CDR1 is SNHLY, CDR2 FYNNEI. V shed 4 bases and J 0 bases; nucleotides not matched to a gene: 5. The CDR3 DNA follows: TGTGCCAGCAGTGGGGGGACAGGGCGGAGCACAGATACGCAGTATTTT. Protein product: CASSGGTGRSTDTQYF.

J is TRBJ2-7 and V is TRBV11-2; 8 bases align to TRBD1. The germline V gene has CDR1 SGHAT and CDR2 FQNNGV. This CDR3 comprises 14 residues. V trimming: 3 bases; J trimming: 3 bases; junction bases outside the gene matches: 4. The CDR3 reads CASSLADRDYEQYF. Written as DNA, the CDR3 is TGTGCCAGCAGCTTGGCGGACAGGGACTACGAGCAGTACTTC.

J is TRBJ2-5 and V is TRBV2; TRBD2 might be the D (6 bases). Germline V gene data show CDR1 as SNHLY and CDR2 as FYNNEI. The V gene lost 3 bases and the J gene lost 3 bases, with 17 bases spanning the gap. The CDR3 spans 16 residues. CDR3 nucleotides: TGTGCCAGCAGTGAGATTGGTGGGGGGAAAAAAGAGACCCAGTACTTC. Translating it yields CASSEIGGGKKETQYF.

The chain uses TRBV9 and TRBJ2-2, with 8 positions matching TRBD2. CDR3 length: 15 amino acids. Germline loops: CDR1 SGDLS, CDR2 YYNGEE. Losses at the gene ends were 5 bases for V and 5 bases for J; bases not matched to a gene: 8. CDR3 sequence reads: CASSKTSVSTGELFF. The CDR3 nucleotides are TGTGCCAGCAGTAAGACTAGCGTCTCGACCGGGGAGCTGTTTTTT.

This rearrangement joins TRBV7-9 to TRBJ2-1; 9 positions match TRBD2. The CDR3 runs 16 residues. The germline CDR1 and CDR2 sequences are SEHNR and FQNEAQ (reference sequence). V lost 7 bases and J lost 4; bases outside the gene matches: 11. The CDR3 sequence is CASIASPSGAYNEQFF. Here the CDR3 DNA reads TGTGCCAGCATCGCTTCGCCTAGCGGGGCATACAATGAGCAGTTCTTC.

This clone was observed once. This rearrangement joins TRBV12-3 or TRBV12-4 to TRBJ2-7, with D possibly TRBD2 on 5 matching bases. This CDR3 is built from 12 residues. Between the trimmed V and J ends, which lost 6 bases and 2 bases, there was a span of 8 bases. DNA of the CDR3: TGTGCCAGCAGGGCCGGGGCCTACGAGCAGTACTTC. This translates into CASRAGAYEQYF.